This T cell receptor (beta chain) is from a study of shared clonotypes between healthy human individuals. Profiling relied on immunoSEQ multiplex PCR, and the TCRdb table lists in-frame clones only, not all of them. Seen here are millions of clones, around 96% observed once, and the top ten hold more than 0.95%. Selected positively for CCR7 and CD45RO-negative, naive CD8 cells excluded terminally differentiated effector memory CD45RA+ cells. The germline gives CDR1 MNHEY, CDR2 SMNVEV (reference sequence). V lost 2 bases and J 4 bases, leaving 8 bases between the germline ends. The CDR3 length is 13 residues. As to this clone: Other DNA variants within this sample encode the same CDR3.

V gene TRBV27 combines with J gene TRBJ1-1; a possible D gene is TRBD1 (5 bases). The sample taken for sequencing was naive CD8+ T cells sorted from blood. The clonotype originates from a man younger than 35 in good health. The CDR3 loop is CASSLSQGTEAFF. The CDR3 bases are TGTGCCAGCAGTTTAAGCCAGGGCACTGAAGCTTTCTTT.